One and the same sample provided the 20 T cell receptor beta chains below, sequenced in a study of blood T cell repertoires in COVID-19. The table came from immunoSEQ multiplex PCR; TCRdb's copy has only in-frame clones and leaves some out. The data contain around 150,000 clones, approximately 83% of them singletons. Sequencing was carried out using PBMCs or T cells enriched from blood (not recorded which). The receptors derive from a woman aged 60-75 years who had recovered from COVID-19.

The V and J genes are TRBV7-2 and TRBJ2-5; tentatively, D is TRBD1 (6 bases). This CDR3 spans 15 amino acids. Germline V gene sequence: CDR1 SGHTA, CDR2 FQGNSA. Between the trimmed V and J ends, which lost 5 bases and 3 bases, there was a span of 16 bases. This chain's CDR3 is CASSHQMAGEETQYF. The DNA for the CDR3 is TGTGCCAGCAGCCATCAGATGGCAGGGGAAGAGACCCAGTACTTC.

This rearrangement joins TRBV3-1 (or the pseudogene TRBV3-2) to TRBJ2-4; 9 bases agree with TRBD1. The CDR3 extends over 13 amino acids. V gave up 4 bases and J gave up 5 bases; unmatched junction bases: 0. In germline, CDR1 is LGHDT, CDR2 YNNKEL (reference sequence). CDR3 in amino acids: CASSRQGENIQYF. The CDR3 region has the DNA TGTGCCAGCAGCCGACAGGGGGAAAACATTCAGTACTTC.

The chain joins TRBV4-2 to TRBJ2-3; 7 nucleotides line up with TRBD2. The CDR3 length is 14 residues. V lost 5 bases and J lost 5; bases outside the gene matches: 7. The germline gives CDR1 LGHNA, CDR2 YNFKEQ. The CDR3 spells CASSKAGWKDTQYF. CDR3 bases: TGTGCCAGCAGCAAAGCGGGGTGGAAAGATACGCAGTATTTT.

The CDR3 loop reads CASSFTGLAHNEQFF. The DNA for the CDR3 is TGTGCCAGCAGCTTTACTGGACTAGCACACAATGAGCAGTTCTTC. V is TRBV11-2 and J is TRBJ2-1, with 8 bases lining up with TRBD2. The ends lost 3 bases at V and 5 bases at J; junction bases unmatched: 6. The CDR3 length is 15 residues. Germline values: CDR1 SGHAT, CDR2 FQNNGV.

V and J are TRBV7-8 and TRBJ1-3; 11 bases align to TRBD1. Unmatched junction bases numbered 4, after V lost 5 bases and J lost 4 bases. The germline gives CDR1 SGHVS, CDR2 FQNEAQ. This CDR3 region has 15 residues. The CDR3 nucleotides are TGTGCCAGCAGCCCGGACAGGGGGCGAGGAAACACCATATATTTT. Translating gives CASSPDRGRGNTIYF.

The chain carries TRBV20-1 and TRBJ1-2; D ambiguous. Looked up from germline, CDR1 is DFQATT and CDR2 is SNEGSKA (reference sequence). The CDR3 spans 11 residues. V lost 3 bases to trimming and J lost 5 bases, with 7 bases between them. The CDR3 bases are TGCAGTGCTAGTTCAGGTTATGGCTACACCTTC. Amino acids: CSASSGYGYTF.

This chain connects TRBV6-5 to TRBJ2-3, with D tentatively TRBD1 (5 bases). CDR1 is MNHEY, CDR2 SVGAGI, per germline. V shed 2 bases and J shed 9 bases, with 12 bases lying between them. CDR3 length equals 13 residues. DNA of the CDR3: TGTGCCAGCAGTTACGTCAGGGCCGGGACGCAGTATTTT. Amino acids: CASSYVRAGTQYF.

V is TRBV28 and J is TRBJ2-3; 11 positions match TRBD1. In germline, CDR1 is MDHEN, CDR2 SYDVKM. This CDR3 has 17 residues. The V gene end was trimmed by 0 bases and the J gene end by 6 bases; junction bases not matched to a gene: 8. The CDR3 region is CASSLWRTGGGGDTQYF. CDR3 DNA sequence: TGTGCCAGCAGTTTATGGCGGACAGGGGGCGGGGGGGATACGCAGTATTTT.

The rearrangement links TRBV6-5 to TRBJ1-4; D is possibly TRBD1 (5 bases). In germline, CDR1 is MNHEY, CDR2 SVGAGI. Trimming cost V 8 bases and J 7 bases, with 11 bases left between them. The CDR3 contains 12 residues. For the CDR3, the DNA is TGTGCCAGCCGGGGGTCGGGTGAAAAACTGTTTTTT. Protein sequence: CASRGSGEKLFF.

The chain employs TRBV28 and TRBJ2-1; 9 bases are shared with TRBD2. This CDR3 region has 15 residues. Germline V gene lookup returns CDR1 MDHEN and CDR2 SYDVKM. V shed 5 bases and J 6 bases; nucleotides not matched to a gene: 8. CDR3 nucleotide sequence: TGTGCCAGCAGTAATGGGCTAGCGGGAACCAATGAGCAGTTCTTC. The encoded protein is CASSNGLAGTNEQFF.

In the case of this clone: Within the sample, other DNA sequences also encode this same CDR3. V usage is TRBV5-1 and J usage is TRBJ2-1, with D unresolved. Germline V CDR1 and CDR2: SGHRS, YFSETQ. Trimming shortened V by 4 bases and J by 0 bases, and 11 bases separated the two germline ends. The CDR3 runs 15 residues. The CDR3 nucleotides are TGCGCCAGCAGCCTCGAACCGAGCTCCTACAATGAGCAGTTCTTC. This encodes CASSLEPSSYNEQFF.

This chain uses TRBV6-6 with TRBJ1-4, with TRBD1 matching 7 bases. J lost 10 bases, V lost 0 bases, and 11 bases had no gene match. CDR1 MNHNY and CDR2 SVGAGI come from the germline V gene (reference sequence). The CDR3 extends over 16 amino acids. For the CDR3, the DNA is TGTGCCAGCAGTTACTCCGGTGAGGGGGCCGGCTCAAAACTGTTTTTT. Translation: CASSYSGEGAGSKLFF.

CDR3 DNA: TGTGCCAGCGGTGGGGCAGGGGGCGTTGTGAGGGGCTACACCTTC. Its translation: CASGGAGGVVRGYTF. The chain couples TRBV5-4 to TRBJ1-2, with 8 bases identical to TRBD1. There are 15 residues in the CDR3. J gave up 8 bases and V 7 bases, and 16 bases lay outside the gene matches. Germline V CDR1 and CDR2: SGHNT, YYREEE (reference sequence).

The CDR3 nucleotides read TGTGCCAGCAGCTTTGATACCCTAGGCGGCGAGCAGTACTTC. Its protein product is CASSFDTLGGEQYF. This chain uses TRBV7-9 with TRBJ2-7; D uncertain. The CDR3 loop spans 14 amino acids. Germline lookup yields CDR1 SEHNR and CDR2 FQNEAQ (reference sequence). The V and J ends lost 3 bases and 6 bases respectively, with 15 bases between them.

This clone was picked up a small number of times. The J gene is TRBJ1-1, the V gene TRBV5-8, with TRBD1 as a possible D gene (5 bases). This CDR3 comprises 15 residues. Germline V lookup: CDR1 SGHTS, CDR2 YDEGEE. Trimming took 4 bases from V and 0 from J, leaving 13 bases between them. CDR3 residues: CASSPGGALNTEAFF. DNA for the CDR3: TGTGCCAGCAGCCCCGGAGGGGCCTTGAACACTGAAGCTTTCTTT.

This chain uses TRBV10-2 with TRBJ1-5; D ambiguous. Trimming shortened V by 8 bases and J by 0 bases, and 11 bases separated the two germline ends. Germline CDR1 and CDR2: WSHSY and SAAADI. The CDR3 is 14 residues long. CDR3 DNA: TGCGCCAGCTCGGGATTTGATAGCAATCAGCCCCAGCATTTT. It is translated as CASSGFDSNQPQHF.

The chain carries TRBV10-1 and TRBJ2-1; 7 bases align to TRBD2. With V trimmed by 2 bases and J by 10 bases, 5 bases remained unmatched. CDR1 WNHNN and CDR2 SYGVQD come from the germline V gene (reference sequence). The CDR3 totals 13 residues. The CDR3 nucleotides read TGCGCCAGCAGTGAGAGTTTGACTAGCGAGCAGTTCTTC. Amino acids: CASSESLTSEQFF.

The CDR3, as DNA: TGTGCCAGCTCACCGGGACAGGACTACGAGCAGTACTTC. Protein: CASSPGQDYEQYF. The chain uses TRBV18 and TRBJ2-7, with 8 bases lining up with TRBD1. CDR3 length equals 13 residues. The germline V gene encodes CDR1 KGHSH and CDR2 LQKENI. V gave up 3 bases and J gave up 3 bases; unmatched junction bases: 1.

The CDR3 DNA reads as TGCAGTGCTAGTTTGGGTCGCAGGCCAGAAGCTTTCTTT. It codes for CSASLGRRPEAFF. The chain links TRBV20-1 to TRBJ1-1; D not resolved. The V end was cut by 3 bases, the J end by 8 bases, with 16 bases between. From germline, CDR1 is DFQATT and CDR2 SNEGSKA (reference sequence). This CDR3 spans 13 amino acids.

The CDR3 DNA follows: TGTGCCAGCAGCTCTATGGTCCTAACACAGGGGGCCGGCTACGAGCAGTACTTC. Its protein is CASSSMVLTQGAGYEQYF. J is TRBJ2-7 and V is TRBV7-8, with TRBD1 matching 9 bases. J lost 3 bases, V lost 4 bases, and 16 bases had no gene match. Germline V gives CDR1 SGHVS, CDR2 FQNEAQ. This CDR3 has 18 amino acids. The full variable domain, with the rest looked up from reference TRBV7-8 and TRBJ2-7, is GAGVSQSPRYKVAKRGQDVALRCDPISGHVSLFWYQQALGQGPEFLTYFQNEAQLDKSGLPSDRFFAERPEGSVSTLKIQRTQQEDSAVYLCASSSMVLTQGAGYEQYFGPGTRLTVT.